These T cell receptor beta chains were read from a single sample in a study of CD8+ T cells in alopecia areata. Repertoires were generated with immunoSEQ multiplex PCR, while TCRdb's copy carries only in-frame clones and drops some. The table lists about 150,000 clones, roughly 60% of them singletons. Material: CD4+ T cells sorted from blood. The receptors were sampled from a human donor in good health. CDR3s include the opening cysteine and the closing phenylalanine or tryptophan. A clone size is listed for some rows: how often the clone was seen (once, few, many), or a class if it is expanded.

>TRBV29-1|TRBJ2-7|NA
CSAAGPYEQYF
>TRBV18|TRBJ2-4|few
CASTQGLQNIQYF
>TRBV30|TRBJ2-6|NA
CAWSPIGTSGANVLTF
>TRBV6-5|TRBJ2-7|NA
CASSYSPPTPVYEQYF
>TRBV29-1|TRBJ1-1|NA
CSVEEAPNTEAFF
>TRBV29-1|TRBJ2-1|once
CSVRRTGSMDEQFF
>TRBV4-1|TRBJ1-1|NA
CASSPIGRRMNTEAFF
>TRBV18|TRBJ1-1|NA
CASSPPITASNTEAFF
>TRBV7-2|TRBJ2-5|NA
CASSSPRGQETQYF
>TRBV13|TRBJ2-1|NA
CASSLTRGGSSSYNEQFF
>TRBV29-1|TRBJ1-1|NA
CSVGTGLSTEAFF
>TRBV15|TRBJ2-6|NA
CATSARRDGGTGANVLTF
>TRBV5-4|TRBJ2-1|NA
CASSFRNRVRDEQFF
>TRBV4-1|TRBJ2-7|NA
CASSPHEWESTIYEQYF
>TRBV2|TRBJ2-5|NA
CASSKRTSGSFGTQYF
>TRBV29-1|TRBJ1-2|once
CSVDAGTAYSYGYTF
>TRBV2|TRBJ2-5|once
CASSARRTSGRTQETQYF
>TRBV28|TRBJ2-7|few
CASSFSLSGSGYEQYF
>TRBV30|TRBJ2-5|NA
CAWSGDGTETQYF
>TRBV4-1|TRBJ2-6|NA
CASSQGGRGRSGANVLTF
>TRBV2|TRBJ2-1|NA
CATIRDSYNEQFF
>TRBV29-1|TRBJ2-1|NA
CSVAKNNEQFF
>TRBV6-4|TRBJ2-1|NA
CASSALESDEQFF
>TRBV10-2|TRBJ1-2|NA
CASSHGQAGGYTF
>TRBV14|TRBJ2-5|NA
CASARDRAAETQYF
>TRBV18|TRBJ1-2|NA
CASSGTGHGYTF
>TRBV30|TRBJ1-3|once
CAWSVGLIASGNTIYF